This is a list of T cell receptor beta chains from one sample in a study of cytomegalovirus exposure and HLA in healthy donors. Libraries were prepared by immunoSEQ multiplex PCR; TCRdb keeps only in-frame clonotypes and omits some of them. The sample carries fewer than 200,000 clones, 95% to 97% recorded once. The sample consisted of PBMCs. The receptor source for this set is a woman aged 18-35 years in good health and CMV-seronegative. Each CDR3 is given with its conserved first and last residue. A D gene is named only where the DNA matches it firmly. Only part of the rows carry a size: once, few, many, or a class if the clone is expanded.

j_gene | v_gene | abundance | d_gene | CDR3nt | CDR3aa
TRBJ2-1 | TRBV6-4 | - | TRBD2 | TGTGCCAGCAGTGACGCCGCGGGGGGGCAGAATGAGCAGTTCTTC | CASSDAAGGQNEQFF
TRBJ2-7 | TRBV6-5 | - | TRBD1 | TGTGCCAGCAGTTACGGGTCAGGGGGCTCCTACGAGCAGTACTTC | CASSYGSGGSYEQYF
TRBJ2-7 | TRBV6-5 | - | TRBD1 | TGTGCCAGCAGTTACTCTTGGACAGGGTCGGGTGAGCAGTACTTC | CASSYSWTGSGEQYF
TRBJ2-2 | TRBV5-1 | - | - | TGCGCCAGCAGCACAGGGTCAGAAACCGGGGAGCTGTTTTTT | CASSTGSETGELFF
TRBJ2-7 | TRBV6-5 | - | TRBD1 | TGTGCCAGCAGTTACTCGGGGACAGGGTCCTACGAGCAGTACTTC | CASSYSGTGSYEQYF
TRBJ2-2 | TRBV5-1 | - | TRBD2 | TGCGCCAGCAGCAAGACTAGCGGGGAGGCCGGGGAGCTGTTTTTT | CASSKTSGEAGELFF
TRBJ1-1 | TRBV30 | few | TRBD1 | TGTGCCTGGGACAGGGGGAACACTGAAGCTTTCTTT | CAWDRGNTEAFF
TRBJ2-7 | TRBV6-5 | - | - | TGTGCCAGCGCCACGGTCCAGGGTGCCGAGCAGTACTTC | CASATVQGAEQYF
TRBJ2-3 | TRBV5-1 | - | - | TGCGCCAGCAGCTTGAGCCGGGGGTCTTACACAGATACGCAGTATTTT | CASSLSRGSYTDTQYF
TRBJ2-7 | TRBV27 | - | TRBD1 | TGTGCCAGCAGCCCCCAGGACAGGGGAAGGTGGGAGCAGTACTTC | CASSPQDRGRWEQYF
TRBJ1-5 | TRBV7-2 | - | - | TGTGCCAGCAGCTCCGGGGACATCCGGCCCCAGCATTTT | CASSSGDIRPQHF
TRBJ2-1 | TRBV13 | few | - | TGTGCCAGCAGACCACCTATTGCTCTTAATGGGCTCCCCAGTGGGGGCCCCTACAATGAGCAGTTCTTC | CASRPPIALNGLPSGGPYNEQFF
TRBJ2-5 | TRBV9 | - | - | TGTGCCAGCAGCGTAGGGAGGGGGCGAGAGACCCAGTACTTC | CASSVGRGRETQYF
TRBJ1-1 | TRBV18 | - | - | TGTGCCAGCTCACCCAGTCACAGGGAGAACACTGAAGCTTTCTTT | CASSPSHRENTEAFF
TRBJ1-2 | TRBV27 | - | - | TGTGCCAGCAGAACTACGGGGTTAGACTATGGCTACACCTTC | CASRTTGLDYGYTF
TRBJ1-1 | TRBV19 | - | - | TGTGCCAGTAATGGGGGGGCCCTATTCATGAACACTGAAGCTTTCTTT | CASNGGALFMNTEAFF